These 22 T cell receptor beta chains came from one sample sequenced in a study of blood T cell repertoires in COVID-19. Some clones are missing from TCRdb's copy, which holds only in-frame ones; the method was immunoSEQ multiplex PCR. The table records more than 300,000 clones, around 90% of them present only once. Sample: peripheral blood. These receptors all come from a woman aged 40 to 50 with COVID-19, enrolled during active disease.

A word on this clone: Sequence at one end of the junction differs from germline and may be a read error. Other DNA sequences from this sample encode an identical CDR3 as well. The genes are TRBV28 and TRBJ2-7, with D maybe TRBD2 (5 bases). In germline, CDR1 is MDHEN, CDR2 SYDVKM. This CDR3 spans 13 amino acids. The CDR3 sequence: CASGPGGPYEQYF. The CDR3, as DNA: TGTGCCAGCGGACCCGGAGGTCCCTATGAGCAGTACTTC.

The chain recombines TRBV5-5 with TRBJ1-2, with no clear D. The CDR3 is 13 amino acids. The germline V and J ends were trimmed by 1 base and 6 bases, with 10 bases remaining between them. CDR1 and CDR2 from the germline V gene are SGHKS and YYEKEE (reference sequence). For the CDR3, the DNA is TGTGCCAGCAGCTTGTCTCCCGAGGATGGCTACACCTTC. As protein: CASSLSPEDGYTF.

Worth noting for this clone: Other DNA sequences of this sample code for an identical CDR3. J is TRBJ1-5 and V is TRBV24-1; tentative D call: TRBD1 (5 bases). The CDR3 totals 13 residues. Deletions cut 5 bases from V and 7 bases from J, with 11 bases between. CDR1 KGHDR and CDR2 SFDVKD come from the germline V gene. DNA of the CDR3: TGTGCCACCAGTGCAAGGGGTGGCCAGCCCCAGCATTTT. As protein: CATSARGGQPQHF.

The gene calls are TRBV7-3 and TRBJ2-2; D is possibly TRBD1 (6 bases). Trimming shortened V by 5 bases and J by 2 bases, and 12 bases separated the two germline ends. This CDR3 has 15 residues. Germline values: CDR1 SGHTA, CDR2 FQGTGA. CDR3 region: CASSRRTDNTGELFF. The CDR3 coding sequence is TGTGCCAGCAGCCGAAGGACAGACAACACCGGGGAGCTGTTTTTT.

The count of this clone is one. As DNA, the CDR3 is TGTGCCAGCTCCCCCGGCGGTAACTCTGGAAACACCATATATTTT. Protein product: CASSPGGNSGNTIYF. The J gene is TRBJ1-3, the V gene TRBV18; D unresolved. CDR3 length equals 15 residues. Looked up from germline, CDR1 is KGHSH and CDR2 is LQKENI. V lost 6 bases and J 0 bases, leaving 12 bases between the germline ends.

The chain has TRBV7-2 and TRBJ2-2; the match to TRBD2 covers 11 bases. The CDR3 spans 18 residues. Per germline, CDR1 SGHTA and CDR2 FQGNSA. J lost 5 bases, V lost 1 base, and 9 bases had no gene match. The CDR3 nucleotides are TGTGCCAGCAGCTTAGGGTTAGCGGGAGGGCCTGGGACCGGGGAGCTGTTTTTT. Protein: CASSLGLAGGPGTGELFF.

The CDR3 is CASSERVFGTEAFF. CDR3 nucleotides: TGTGCCAGCAGCGAGAGGGTCTTTGGCACTGAAGCTTTCTTT. This chain uses TRBV9 with TRBJ1-1; unclear D gene. The CDR3 totals 14 residues. The germline V and J ends were trimmed by 3 bases and 4 bases, with 13 bases remaining between them. The germline V gene has CDR1 SGDLS and CDR2 YYNGEE.

The chain recombines TRBV28 with TRBJ2-7, with 11 bases matching TRBD2. Looked up from germline, CDR1 is MDHEN and CDR2 is SYDVKM. The trim removed 3 bases at V and 3 bases at J, leaving 10 bases unmatched. CDR3 length: 17 residues. The CDR3 nucleotides read TGTGCCAGCAGTTTGAGTCAGAGACTAGCGGGACGCTACGAGCAGTACTTC. It is translated as CASSLSQRLAGRYEQYF.

This chain joins TRBV7-3 and TRBJ2-7, with a weak D call TRBD1 (6 bases). V was clipped by 4 bases and J by 5 bases, with 12 bases between them. This CDR3 has 13 residues. CDR1 is SGHTA, CDR2 FQGTGA, per germline. CDR3 residues: CASSSHRDHEQYF. CDR3 in DNA: TGTGCCAGCAGCTCCCACAGGGACCACGAGCAGTACTTC.

The gene calls are TRBV12-3 or TRBV12-4 and TRBJ1-2; D is unclear. The CDR3 runs to 9 residues. V was cut by 8 bases and J by 9 bases, with 7 bases left in between. The CDR3, as DNA: TGTGCCAGCGGTGAGAGCTACACCTTC. This encodes CASGESYTF.

The rearrangement uses TRBV5-6 and TRBJ2-2; no reliable D call. The CDR3 runs 14 residues. Trimming left V 0 bases short and J 2 bases short, with 5 bases between. Per germline, CDR1 SGHDT and CDR2 YYEEEE. In DNA, the CDR3 is TGTGCCAGCAGCTTGGGTCCTAACACCGGGGAGCTGTTTTTT. Its translation is CASSLGPNTGELFF.

J is TRBJ1-5 and V is TRBV19; 8 bases match TRBD1. Unmatched junction bases numbered 13, after V lost 5 bases and J lost 1 base. The CDR3 spans 18 residues. Germline CDR1 LNHDA, CDR2 SQIVND (reference sequence). The DNA for the CDR3 is TGTGCCAGTAGTCGAGGGACAGGTCCCAGGGGGAGCAATCAGCCCCAGCATTTT. It yields the protein CASSRGTGPRGSNQPQHF.

With regard to this clone: This CDR3 is also generated by other DNA sequences in the sample. This chain connects TRBV24-1 to TRBJ2-3, with unresolved D. Germline assignment: CDR1 KGHDR and CDR2 SFDVKD. The V and J ends lost 4 bases and 3 bases respectively, with 7 bases between them. The CDR3 runs 13 residues. This chain's CDR3 is CATSDPGTDTQYF. CDR3 bases: TGTGCCACCAGTGACCCCGGGACAGATACGCAGTATTTT.

This rearrangement joins TRBV27 to TRBJ2-1; tentatively, D is TRBD2 (6 bases). This CDR3 spans 16 amino acids. V shed 6 bases and J shed 0 bases, with 15 bases lying between them. Germline CDR1 is MNHEY and CDR2 is SMNVEV (reference sequence). Here the CDR3 reads CASRSVAEGSYNEQFF. As DNA, the CDR3 is TGTGCCAGCAGATCAGTAGCGGAAGGCTCCTACAATGAGCAGTTCTTC.

CDR3 in DNA: TGTGCCAGCAGTTCCGGGGCTAGCGGGGCCTATCAGTTCTTC. It encodes CASSSGASGAYQFF. The V and J genes are TRBV6-2 or TRBV6-3 and TRBJ2-1; TRBD2 aligns across 9 bases. Germline loops: CDR1 MNHEY, CDR2 SVGEGT. With V trimmed by 4 bases and J by 13 bases, 11 bases remained unmatched. The CDR3 has 14 residues.

The chain uses TRBV7-8 and TRBJ2-1; 9 bases match TRBD2. The CDR3 contains 15 residues. Germline loops: CDR1 SGHVS, CDR2 FQNEAQ. Trimming at V came to 9 bases and at J to 3 bases, leaving 9 bases not matched to a gene. The CDR3 is CASLVASGVYNEQFF. CDR3 sequence (DNA): TGTGCCAGTCTAGTAGCTAGCGGGGTCTACAATGAGCAGTTCTTC.

On this clone itself: Other DNA sequences from this sample encode an identical CDR3 as well. The chain has TRBV28 and TRBJ1-5; D ambiguous. Per germline, CDR1 MDHEN and CDR2 SYDVKM. This CDR3 region has 12 residues. V shed 4 bases and J shed 3 bases, with 4 bases lying between them. The CDR3 loop reads CASSSYNQPQHF. The DNA of the CDR3 is TGTGCCAGCAGTTCCTACAATCAGCCCCAGCATTTT.

The chain uses TRBV4-3 and TRBJ2-1, with 13 bases fitting TRBD2. The junction had 5 bases not matched to a gene; V was cut back by 3 bases and J by 9 bases. The length of the CDR3 is 15 residues. Per germline, CDR1 LGHNA and CDR2 YSLEER. CDR3 nucleotides: TGCGCCAGCAGCCAGACTAGCGGGGGGTTGGGTGAGCAGTTCTTC. This encodes CASSQTSGGLGEQFF.

This chain joins TRBV6-6 and TRBJ2-3; 9 bases line up with TRBD2. This CDR3 has 16 amino acids. CDR1 and CDR2 from the germline V gene are MNHNY and SVGAGI (reference sequence). V lost 0 bases, J lost 5 bases, and 6 bases stayed unmatched. In nucleotides, the CDR3 is TGTGCCAGCAGTTACTCGCTAGCGGGAATCGTAGATACGCAGTATTTT. Protein sequence: CASSYSLAGIVDTQYF.

This clone was observed a few times. The chain recombines TRBV7-6 with TRBJ2-7; TRBD1 matches 9 bases. The ends lost 5 bases at V and 6 bases at J; junction bases unmatched: 5. CDR1 is SGHVS and CDR2 is FNYEAQ in the germline V gene. The CDR3 runs to 13 residues. CDR3 DNA: TGTGCCAGCAGCCGGGACAGGGTTAGCGAGCAGTACTTC. It yields the protein CASSRDRVSEQYF.

This clone was counted between two and nine times. This chain joins TRBV25-1 and TRBJ1-1; TRBD1 matches 8 bases. J lost 7 bases, V lost 3 bases, and 10 bases had no gene match. Germline V gene lookup returns CDR1 MGHDK and CDR2 SYGVNS. The CDR3 consists of 15 residues. CDR3: CASSDLFGTGGEAFF. DNA of the CDR3: TGTGCCAGCAGTGATTTATTTGGGACAGGCGGTGAAGCTTTCTTT.

In this sample, this clone turned up a few times. This chain uses TRBV10-3 with TRBJ1-5; weak D call: TRBD1 (5 bases). Germline V gene data show CDR1 as ENHRY and CDR2 as SYGVKD. The length of the CDR3 is 16 residues. Trimming took off 1 base at V and 1 base at J, with 11 bases between the two ends. The CDR3 reads CAISEYTGPSNQPQHF. The CDR3 DNA follows: TGTGCCATCAGTGAGTATACAGGACCCAGCAATCAGCCCCAGCATTTT.